Here is one TCR beta chain with its context. This sample was taken from a study of control samples from healthy donors and cancer patients. The V and J ends lost 3 bases and 5 bases, in that order; junction bases with no gene match: 5. CDR3 length: 14 residues. CDR1 and CDR2 (germline): LNHDA, SQIVND (reference sequence). This table comes from immunoSEQ multiplex PCR, and its TCRdb copy is limited to in-frame clones, with some not included. This table has 65,000 to 75,000 clones, more than 75% appearing once. This TCR derives from a woman aged 45-60 years in good health. V gene TRBV19 combines with J gene TRBJ2-7; the match to TRBD2 covers 9 bases. The sequenced material came from blood. The CDR3 sequence: CASSIRLAGNEQYF. In DNA form, the CDR3 reads TGTGCCAGTAGTATCCGCCTAGCGGGAAACGAGCAGTACTTC.